The rows below give T cell receptor beta chains drawn from one sample of a study of T cells in Graves' hyperthyroidism and ophthalmopathy. TCRdb analysed the multiplex PCR reads with MiXCR anew, one entry per CDR3 protein. The sample records approximately 600,000 distinct CDR3 sequences, 11% to 15% being singletons. The specimen was blood. The source is a woman in her late teens or twenties with Graves' ophthalmopathy. CDR3s include the opening cysteine and the closing phenylalanine or tryptophan. Not every row has a clone size; where given, it reads once, few, many or a size class.

J gene,clone size,V gene,CDR3 protein
TRBJ1-6,-,TRBV11-2,CASSLGPRNSPLHF
TRBJ2-1,many,TRBV28,CASNFPSGTEYYNEQFF
TRBJ1-2,-,TRBV20-1,CSASKQAADYGYTF
TRBJ2-1,many,TRBV7-9,CASSNGLAGDEQFF
TRBJ2-2,-,TRBV3-1,CASSQGTLGELFF
TRBJ1-5,many,TRBV6-1,CASSEVGTRYNQPQHF
TRBJ2-2,many,TRBV7-9,CASTLWGARTTGELFF
TRBJ1-2,many,TRBV12-3/TRBV12-4,CASSLGWGDGYTF
TRBJ1-1,-,TRBV3-1,CASSQDYGFGLFGENTEAFF
TRBJ2-2,-,TRBV7-7,CASSLGPTSTGELFF
TRBJ2-7,-,TRBV3-1,CASSQEGGYSYEQYF
TRBJ2-7,-,TRBV12-3/TRBV12-4,CASSRDRGTSYEQYF
TRBJ2-6,many,TRBV5-1,CASSGEGLLSGANVLTF
TRBJ2-3,many,TRBV7-3,CASSLMGSGTDTQYF
TRBJ2-5,few,TRBV19,CASSSQTVWETQYF
TRBJ2-5,many,TRBV28,CASSLAGVQETQYF
TRBJ2-5,many,TRBV7-9,CASSSPQFTNTETQYF
TRBJ1-2,once,TRBV19,CASTRDRGLRGYTF
TRBJ2-3,-,TRBV30,CAWDKSSDTQYF
TRBJ2-7,-,TRBV6-5,CASSYGSGSLVNEQYF
TRBJ1-5,many,TRBV28,CASSRGQVGFYQPQHF
TRBJ1-2,many,TRBV2,CASSESWVQGALYGYTF
TRBJ2-1,-,TRBV7-9,CASSPEREQFF
TRBJ1-5,few,TRBV5-6,CASSSRVSPFGNQPQHF
TRBJ2-7,many,TRBV7-9,CASSLETGGFFEQYF
TRBJ2-7,many,TRBV28,CASSSTQGREQYF
TRBJ2-5,few,TRBV4-2,CASSQDPGPQETQYF
TRBJ1-1,many,TRBV20-1,CSARGTTNTEAFF
TRBJ2-3,many,TRBV20-1,CSALASGATDTQYF
TRBJ2-1,many,TRBV27,CASSLQGPVNEQFF
TRBJ2-1,few,TRBV4-1,CASSQDPLAGTYNEQFF
TRBJ2-1,many,TRBV29-1,CSVGARTSGTWFQGEQFF
TRBJ1-1,many,TRBV16,CASSRTGGAQSNTEAFF
TRBJ2-3,few,TRBV9,CASSFSGRGGTDTQYF
TRBJ2-1,-,TRBV5-1,CASSDTSGTTYEQFF
TRBJ1-5,few,TRBV20-1,CSARAIGRRDQPQHF
TRBJ2-5,many,TRBV24-1,CATSDSGGPAETQYF
TRBJ2-1,many,TRBV12-3/TRBV12-4,CASSLRASGYNEQFF
TRBJ2-1,few,TRBV9,CASSVMGGRSYNEQFF
TRBJ2-7,many,TRBV6-2/TRBV6-3,CASRPGAARYYEQYF
TRBJ2-2,many,TRBV27,CASSFSGGNTGELFF
TRBJ2-1,-,TRBV12-3/TRBV12-4,CASSQDLSPGRASTYNEQFF
TRBJ2-3,many,TRBV7-2,CASSPGLAGGTDTQYF
TRBJ2-7,-,TRBV28,CASSAGTGPNGLAQYF
TRBJ2-3,-,TRBV6-1,CASRLLAGRTDTQYF
TRBJ2-5,few,TRBV7-6,CASSKGGETQYF
TRBJ2-7,few,TRBV4-2,CASSQVQHGGNYEQYF
TRBJ2-1,many,TRBV11-3,CASSEEAGGFYNEQFF
TRBJ1-4,many,TRBV28,CASRGGQGREKLFF
TRBJ1-5,few,TRBV6-1,CASSETRDRRGQPQHF
TRBJ2-1,few,TRBV7-2,CAVGGGEQFF
TRBJ2-3,many,TRBV13,CASSFTLRVAITDTQYF
TRBJ1-1,few,TRBV20-1,CSATRTGTEAFF
TRBJ1-2,many,TRBV3-1,CASSHGGLGYGYTF
TRBJ2-3,many,TRBV7-9,CASSLDRAGVTGDTQYF
TRBJ1-2,many,TRBV12-3/TRBV12-4,CASSLRISANYGYTF
TRBJ2-3,-,TRBV12-3/TRBV12-4,CAIDVRDRGRDTQYF
TRBJ2-1,many,TRBV20-1,CSAPKREVFNEQFF
TRBJ2-7,-,TRBV11-3,CASSLLSGSVRYEQYF
TRBJ2-7,few,TRBV30,CAWRKGQGYEQYF